Below, 23 T cell receptor beta chains from the same sample are listed, as sequenced in a study of blood T cell repertoires in COVID-19. TCRdb's copy holds only in-frame clones and misses some; the assay was immunoSEQ multiplex PCR. The sample contains some 350,000 clones, roughly 86% of which appear only once. Source material: peripheral blood. These receptors all stem from a woman in her 70s with COVID-19, enrolled during active disease.

The chain has TRBV7-9 and TRBJ1-1; no firm D call. Germline V CDR1 and CDR2: SEHNR, FQNEAQ (reference sequence). V lost 3 bases and J lost 1, with 21 bases in between. The CDR3 spans 18 residues. The CDR3 DNA is TGTGCCAGCAGCTTGCATCTACCCGCGGGGTACAGGAACACTGAAGCTTTCTTT. Protein product: CASSLHLPAGYRNTEAFF.

Only a few counts were recorded for this clone. This CDR3 reads CASGLAGGGSSYEQYF. DNA for the CDR3: TGTGCCAGCGGGCTAGCGGGGGGGGGTAGCTCCTACGAGCAGTACTTC. V and J are TRBV11-2 and TRBJ2-7; TRBD2 agrees at 12 bases. CDR1 and CDR2 (germline): SGHAT, FQNNGV. V gave up 8 bases and J gave up 0 bases; unmatched junction bases: 8. This CDR3 has 16 amino acids.

The J gene is TRBJ1-3, the V gene TRBV5-1; 7 positions match TRBD1. The germline gives CDR1 SGHRS, CDR2 YFSETQ. There are 15 residues in the CDR3. Here the CDR3 DNA reads TGCCCAATCACCCCGACAGGGAATTACGGAAACACCATATATTTT. Its translation is CPITPTGNYGNTIYF. The full variable domain, with the rest looked up from reference TRBV5-1 and TRBJ1-3, is KAGVTQTPRYLIKTRGQQVTLSCSPISGHRSVSWYQQTPGQGLQFLFEYFSETQRNKGNFPGRFSGRQFSNSRSEMNVSTLELGDSALYLCPITPTGNYGNTIYFGEGSWLTVV.

The chain recombines TRBV5-1 with TRBJ1-6, with 8 nucleotides matching TRBD1. This CDR3 has 15 residues. Trimming cost V 6 bases and J 10 bases; bases outside gene matches: 12. Germline V gene data show CDR1 as SGHRS and CDR2 as YFSETQ. The CDR3 loop reads CASTISGQGGSPLHF. In DNA form, the CDR3 reads TGCGCCAGCACCATTTCTGGACAGGGAGGGTCACCCCTCCACTTT.

The V call is TRBV27, the J call TRBJ2-7; TRBD2 is a possible D gene (5 bases). Germline loops: CDR1 MNHEY, CDR2 SMNVEV (reference sequence). The CDR3 is 12 amino acids. The ends were cut back, 2 bases at V and 3 bases at J, with 5 bases in the middle. CDR3 nucleotide sequence: TGTGCCAGCAGTTTAGAGGGCTACGAGCAGTACTTC. Its translation is CASSLEGYEQYF.

The table lists this clone with a count of one. The gene calls are TRBV12-3 or TRBV12-4 and TRBJ1-1; D ambiguous. The CDR3 consists of 13 residues. Trimming removed 5 bases at V and 11 bases at J, with 18 bases between. The CDR3 reads CASSPLEGRPAFF. The CDR3 nucleotides read TGTGCCAGCAGTCCCTTGGAGGGAAGGCCGGCTTTCTTT.

V gene TRBV5-6 combines with J gene TRBJ1-1; D is possibly TRBD1 (6 bases). Germline CDR1 is SGHDT and CDR2 is YYEEEE. V was trimmed by 2 bases and J by 4 bases, leaving 12 bases between them. The CDR3 extends over 14 amino acids. The CDR3 DNA is TGTGCCAGCAGCTTCGGGGTAGGGGGCACTGAAGCTTTCTTT. Amino acids: CASSFGVGGTEAFF. Looking up the rest from reference TRBV5-6 and TRBJ1-1 gives the full variable domain: DAGVTQSPTHLIKTRGQQVTLRCSPKSGHDTVSWYQQALGQGPQFIFQYYEEEERQRGNFPDRFSGHQFPNYSSELNVNALLLGDSALYLCASSFGVGGTEAFFGQGTRLTVV.

The CDR3 nucleotides are TGTGCCAGCAGGCGTGTACAGGGGGCGGATGAAGCTTTCTTT. Its translation: CASRRVQGADEAFF. The chain has TRBV7-2 and TRBJ1-1; 9 bases map to TRBD1. The V and J ends lost 6 bases and 7 bases, in that order; junction bases with no gene match: 9. This CDR3 has 14 amino acids. Per germline, CDR1 SGHTA and CDR2 FQGNSA.

This clone was observed once. The chain employs TRBV27 and TRBJ1-1; D is possibly TRBD1 (6 bases). V was pared by 4 bases and J by 2 bases, with 14 bases between. This CDR3 comprises 15 residues. Germline assignment: CDR1 MNHEY and CDR2 SMNVEV (reference sequence). The DNA of the CDR3 is TGTGCCAGCAGTTCTCCAGGGGTAGGCAACACTGAAGCTTTCTTT. Its translation: CASSSPGVGNTEAFF.

The chain is built from TRBV6-5 and TRBJ1-1, with no clear D. The CDR3 covers 14 residues. Germline CDR1 MNHEY, CDR2 SVGAGI. V was pared by 6 bases and J by 3 bases, with 14 bases between. CDR3 amino acids: CASSFTPRDTEAFF. DNA of the CDR3: TGTGCCAGCAGCTTTACCCCCCGGGACACTGAAGCTTTCTTT.

This chain links TRBV6-2 or TRBV6-3 with TRBJ2-7; D possibly corresponds to TRBD1 (7 bases). V lost 5 bases and J 0 bases, leaving 14 bases between the germline ends. Germline V lookup: CDR1 MNHEY, CDR2 SVGEGT. CDR3 length: 15 residues. CDR3 protein: CASSPRGTVSYEQYF. The CDR3 DNA is TGTGCCAGCAGTCCCAGGGGGACTGTCTCCTACGAGCAGTACTTC.

CDR3 region: CASSQDVGYGYTF. The CDR3 coding sequence is TGCGCCAGCAGCCAAGATGTCGGTTATGGCTACACCTTC. The chain carries TRBV4-1 and TRBJ1-2, with no clear D. CDR1 is MGHRA, CDR2 YSYEKL, per germline. Trimming pared 0 bases from V and 5 bases from J, leaving 7 bases between. This CDR3 has 13 residues.

The CDR3 region has the DNA TGTGCCTGGAGTTTTTGGAGGAACACTGAAGCTTTCTTT. Its protein is CAWSFWRNTEAFF. The gene calls are TRBV30 and TRBJ1-1; the D is unclear. The V and J ends lost 2 bases and 1 base respectively, with 8 bases between them. The CDR3 spans 13 residues. Germline CDR1 reads GTSNPN; CDR2 reads SVGIG (reference sequence).

This clone was counted a single time. The chain carries TRBV19 and TRBJ1-5; TRBD1 matches 8 bases. Unmatched junction bases numbered 2, after V lost 0 bases and J lost 1 base. The length of the CDR3 is 16 residues. CDR1 LNHDA and CDR2 SQIVND come from the germline V gene (reference sequence). The CDR3 coding sequence is TGTGCCAGTAGTATAGAACAGGGGGGAAGCAATCAGCCCCAGCATTTT. Its translation: CASSIEQGGSNQPQHF.

The chain joins TRBV11-2 to TRBJ2-3; D gene ambiguous. V lost 3 bases and J lost 6, with 13 bases in between. The CDR3 runs to 14 residues. CDR1 SGHAT and CDR2 FQNNGV come from the germline V gene. CDR3 amino acids: CASSFGDSLDTQYF. For the CDR3, the DNA is TGTGCCAGCAGCTTCGGCGACTCGCTTGATACGCAGTATTTT.

This chain uses TRBV24-1 with TRBJ1-3, with 8 bases aligning to TRBD1. The CDR3 runs to 17 residues. CDR1 and CDR2 from the germline V gene are KGHDR and SFDVKD. With V trimmed by 3 bases and J by 3 bases, 9 bases remained unmatched. This CDR3 reads CATSDLPGGKGGNTIYF. DNA of the CDR3: TGTGCCACCAGTGATCTCCCAGGGGGCAAAGGTGGAAACACCATATATTTT.

This clone was seen a few times. The gene calls are TRBV7-9 and TRBJ2-2; D gene uncertain. This CDR3 region has 14 residues. Deletions cut 1 base from V and 1 base from J, with 4 bases between. Germline assignment: CDR1 SEHNR and CDR2 FQNEAQ (reference sequence). The CDR3 coding sequence is TGTGCCAGCAGCTTAGTCCAGAACACCGGGGAGCTGTTTTTT. This codes for CASSLVQNTGELFF.

The chain couples TRBV5-1 to TRBJ2-7; D gene uncertain. The CDR3 has 12 residues. Germline lookup yields CDR1 SGHRS and CDR2 YFSETQ. V was shortened by 1 base and J by 5 bases, with 7 bases between the two germline ends. The DNA of the CDR3 is TGCGCCAGCAGCTTGCGGAGTCACGAGCAGTACTTC. Translated, it gives CASSLRSHEQYF.

The table lists this clone with a count of one. The chain employs TRBV7-9 and TRBJ1-2; possible D gene TRBD1, 5 bases. The germline gives CDR1 SEHNR, CDR2 FQNEAQ (reference sequence). V lost 0 bases to trimming and J lost 0 bases, with 8 bases between them. The CDR3 sequence is 15 residues long. CDR3 in DNA: TGTGCCAGCAGCTTAGCAGGGGATTCTAACTATGGCTACACCTTC. It specifies CASSLAGDSNYGYTF.

As for this clone: Other nucleotide sequences in the sample specify the same CDR3. The gene calls are TRBV6-6 and TRBJ1-1, with unresolved D. Germline CDR1 MNHNY, CDR2 SVGAGI (reference sequence). V shed 6 bases and J shed 0 bases, with 5 bases lying between them. This CDR3 is built from 12 residues. CDR3 protein: CASSIMNTEAFF. The CDR3 DNA is TGTGCCAGCAGCATCATGAACACTGAAGCTTTCTTT.

This chain connects TRBV27 to TRBJ1-1, with a weak D call TRBD1 (5 bases). Germline V gene sequence: CDR1 MNHEY, CDR2 SMNVEV (reference sequence). The CDR3 sequence is 14 residues long. V lost 3 bases, J lost 3 bases, and 11 bases lay in between. The CDR3: CASSFAQGYTEAFF. The CDR3 nucleotides are TGTGCCAGCAGTTTTGCCCAGGGCTACACTGAAGCTTTCTTT.

The rearrangement links TRBV6-5 to TRBJ1-6; no firm D call. The germline V gene encodes CDR1 MNHEY and CDR2 SVGAGI. V was cut by 0 bases and J by 7 bases, with 10 bases left in between. The CDR3 has 15 residues. The CDR3 here is CASSYSPGDNSPLHF. CDR3 coding DNA: TGTGCCAGCAGTTACTCTCCGGGAGACAATTCACCCCTCCACTTT.

V and J are TRBV6-6 and TRBJ2-1, with a possible D match to TRBD1 (5 bases). The length of the CDR3 is 15 residues. Germline V gene data show CDR1 as MNHNY and CDR2 as SVGAGI (reference sequence). V lost 1 base, J lost 9 bases, and 16 bases lay in between. CDR3 protein: CASSYWAPPRGEQFF. Written as DNA, the CDR3 is TGTGCCAGCAGTTACTGGGCTCCCCCTAGGGGTGAGCAGTTCTTC.